This TCR beta chain was identified in a study of T cell repertoires in cytomegalovirus infection. Study information: Selection of CMV epitopes for the study included recently identified HLA-C-restricted and well-studied HLA-B-restricted ones. Matching HLA type, along with CMV infection, was indicated by public TCR beta signatures.

Only a few counts were recorded for this clonotype. The antigen is not known. Study observations and caveats: Totalled public TCR beta family frequency picked out people who carried CMV plus the relevant HLA.

TCRdb re-called the reads with MiXCR, one entry per CDR3 protein. The sample gives approximately 470,000 distinct CDR3 sequences, about 39% of which show up once; around 44% is in the top ten. This CDR3 is built from 16 residues. V gave up 5 bases and J gave up 7 bases; unmatched junction bases: 16. In germline, CDR1 is SEHNR, CDR2 FQNEAQ (reference sequence). The TCR originated in a human donor in good health (CMV status not recorded). Some clones in this sample may be carry-over from other donors' samples. Sequences were derived from cultured PBMCs, sampled from culture after CMV antigen stimulation. The chain is built from TRBV7-9 and TRBJ2-7, with 8 bases fitting TRBD1. CDR3 in amino acids: CASSPRQGSLVFEQYF. DNA of the CDR3: TGTGCCAGCAGCCCGAGACAGGGGAGTTTGGTATTTGAGCAGTACTTC.